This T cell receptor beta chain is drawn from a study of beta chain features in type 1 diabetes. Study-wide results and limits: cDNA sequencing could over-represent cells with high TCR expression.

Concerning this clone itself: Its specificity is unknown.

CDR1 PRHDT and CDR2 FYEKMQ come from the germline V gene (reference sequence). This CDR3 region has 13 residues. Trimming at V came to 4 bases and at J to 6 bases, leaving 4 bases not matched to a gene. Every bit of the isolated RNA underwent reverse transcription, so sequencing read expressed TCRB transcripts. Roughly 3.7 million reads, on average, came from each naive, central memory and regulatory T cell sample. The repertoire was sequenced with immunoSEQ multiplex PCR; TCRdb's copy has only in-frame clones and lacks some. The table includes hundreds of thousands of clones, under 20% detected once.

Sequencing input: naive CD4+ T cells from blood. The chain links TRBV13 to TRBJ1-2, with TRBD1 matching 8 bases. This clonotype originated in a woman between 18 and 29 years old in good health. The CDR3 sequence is CASSYRQGHGYTF. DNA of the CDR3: TGTGCCAGCAGCTACAGACAGGGGCATGGCTACACCTTC.